This is a list of T cell receptor beta chains from one sample in a study of post-analysis software for immune sequencing data. TCRdb reprocessed the PCR reads with MiXCR, giving one entry per CDR3 protein. The sample lists under 900,000 distinct CDR3 sequences, approximately 53% occurring once. The sequenced material came from blood. The receptor set was obtained from a girl aged 10 to 17 with multiple sclerosis. Both conserved end residues are part of each CDR3. D genes are given only for firm matches. Rows give clone size only sometimes, using once, few, many, or a class for an expanded clone.

J gene: TRBJ2-7
clone size: NA
V gene: TRBV7-2
D gene: NA
CDR3 protein: CASSVTGTTTYEQYF
CDR3 DNA: TGTGCCAGCAGCGTAACCGGGACGACAACCTACGAGCAGTACTTC

J gene: TRBJ1-2
clone size: NA
V gene: TRBV5-1
D gene: TRBD1
CDR3 protein: CASSSTGQAYGYTF
CDR3 DNA: TGCGCCAGCAGCTCAACTGGACAGGCCTATGGCTACACCTTC

J gene: TRBJ2-1
clone size: NA
V gene: TRBV7-3
D gene: NA
CDR3 protein: CASSPQGLEQFF
CDR3 DNA: TGTGCCAGCAGCCCCCAGGGTCTTGAGCAGTTCTTC

J gene: TRBJ2-1
clone size: NA
V gene: TRBV12-3/TRBV12-4
D gene: TRBD2
CDR3 protein: CASSPEGTSASEQFF
CDR3 DNA: TGTGCCAGCAGTCCTGAGGGGACTAGCGCGAGTGAGCAGTTCTTC

J gene: TRBJ1-2
clone size: few
V gene: TRBV6-1
D gene: NA
CDR3 protein: CASSGRPGRPNYGYTF
CDR3 DNA: TGTGCCAGCAGTGGACGCCCGGGACGGCCAAACTATGGCTACACCTTC

J gene: TRBJ1-2
clone size: NA
V gene: TRBV11-2
D gene: TRBD1
CDR3 protein: CASSPGTGEYGYTF
CDR3 DNA: TGTGCCAGCAGCCCAGGGACAGGGGAATATGGCTACACCTTC

J gene: TRBJ2-1
clone size: NA
V gene: TRBV28
D gene: NA
CDR3 protein: CASSSSGVQVGEQCF
CDR3 DNA: TGTGCCAGCAGTTCTTCAGGGGTTCAGGTTGGTGAGCAGTGCTTC

J gene: TRBJ1-2
clone size: NA
V gene: TRBV10-3
D gene: TRBD1
CDR3 protein: CAIPDRDRGHGYTF
CDR3 DNA: TGTGCCATCCCAGACCGGGACAGGGGCCATGGCTACACCTTC

J gene: TRBJ2-7
clone size: NA
V gene: TRBV5-5
D gene: TRBD1
CDR3 protein: CASSPELLRQGYEQYF
CDR3 DNA: TGTGCCAGCAGCCCCGAACTGCTGAGACAGGGGTACGAGCAGTACTTC

J gene: TRBJ2-7
clone size: NA
V gene: TRBV7-2
D gene: NA
CDR3 protein: CASSPRGASDHEQYF
CDR3 DNA: TGTGCCAGCAGCCCACGGGGGGCTAGCGACCACGAGCAGTACTTC

J gene: TRBJ2-3
clone size: NA
V gene: TRBV29-1
D gene: TRBD2
CDR3 protein: CSAQGTSGIWDTQYF
CDR3 DNA: TGCAGCGCCCAAGGGACTAGCGGGATATGGGATACGCAGTATTTT

J gene: TRBJ2-3
clone size: NA
V gene: TRBV28
D gene: NA
CDR3 protein: CASSLVKNHHTDTQYF
CDR3 DNA: TGTGCCAGCAGTTTAGTCAAGAATCACCACACAGATACGCAGTATTTT

J gene: TRBJ2-7
clone size: NA
V gene: TRBV29-1
D gene: NA
CDR3 protein: CSVVTSYEQYF
CDR3 DNA: TGCAGCGTTGTCACCTCCTACGAGCAGTACTTC

J gene: TRBJ2-7
clone size: NA
V gene: TRBV20-1
D gene: TRBD1
CDR3 protein: CSARDRQGPYEQYF
CDR3 DNA: TGCAGTGCTAGAGATCGACAGGGACCCTACGAGCAGTACTTC

J gene: TRBJ1-6
clone size: once
V gene: TRBV7-2
D gene: NA
CDR3 protein: CASRLQGYNSPLHF
CDR3 DNA: TGTGCCAGCAGACTACAGGGCTATAATTCACCCCTCCACTTT

J gene: TRBJ2-1
clone size: few
V gene: TRBV12-3/TRBV12-4
D gene: NA
CDR3 protein: CASSPRDVYNEQFF
CDR3 DNA: TGTGCCAGCAGTCCTAGGGATGTCTACAATGAGCAGTTCTTC

J gene: TRBJ2-5
clone size: NA
V gene: TRBV5-6
D gene: NA
CDR3 protein: CASSLRNSRETQYF
CDR3 DNA: TGTGCCAGCAGCTTGAGAAACTCTCGAGAGACCCAGTACTTC

J gene: TRBJ2-4
clone size: NA
V gene: TRBV2
D gene: TRBD1
CDR3 protein: CASSGGQGNIQYF
CDR3 DNA: TGTGCCAGCAGTGGGGGACAGGGGAACATTCAGTACTTC

J gene: TRBJ2-1
clone size: NA
V gene: TRBV20-1
D gene: TRBD2
CDR3 protein: CSAPWTSGGYNEQFF
CDR3 DNA: TGCAGTGCTCCCTGGACTAGCGGGGGGTACAATGAGCAGTTCTTC

J gene: TRBJ2-1
clone size: NA
V gene: TRBV7-3
D gene: TRBD2
CDR3 protein: CASSLTSGRRNEQFF
CDR3 DNA: TGTGCCAGCAGCTTAACTAGCGGGAGGAGGAATGAGCAGTTCTTC

J gene: TRBJ2-1
clone size: NA
V gene: TRBV12-3/TRBV12-4
D gene: NA
CDR3 protein: CASSPTLGLIKNNEQFF
CDR3 DNA: TGTGCCAGCAGTCCAACCCTAGGACTGATAAAAAACAATGAGCAGTTCTTC

J gene: TRBJ1-5
clone size: few
V gene: TRBV7-6
D gene: TRBD1
CDR3 protein: CASSPPTRTGVVSNQPQHF
CDR3 DNA: TGTGCCAGCAGCCCTCCGACGCGGACAGGGGTAGTCAGCAATCAGCCCCAGCATTTT

J gene: TRBJ1-2
clone size: few
V gene: TRBV29-1
D gene: NA
CDR3 protein: CSVEVTGINYGYTF
CDR3 DNA: TGCAGCGTTGAGGTGACAGGCATTAACTATGGCTACACCTTC

J gene: TRBJ1-2
clone size: NA
V gene: TRBV27
D gene: NA
CDR3 protein: CASSISPQGGYTF
CDR3 DNA: TGTGCCAGCAGTATCAGCCCTCAGGGGGGCTACACCTTC

J gene: TRBJ1-5
clone size: NA
V gene: TRBV12-3/TRBV12-4
D gene: NA
CDR3 protein: CASRAGDNQPQHF
CDR3 DNA: TGTGCCAGCAGAGCAGGGGATAATCAGCCCCAGCATTTT

J gene: TRBJ2-7
clone size: few
V gene: TRBV29-1
D gene: TRBD1
CDR3 protein: CSVLQGVYEQYF
CDR3 DNA: TGCAGCGTCTTACAGGGGGTTTACGAGCAGTACTTC